Listed below are T cell receptor beta chains from one sample, sequenced in a study of blood T cell repertoires in COVID-19. Repertoires were generated with immunoSEQ multiplex PCR, while TCRdb's copy carries only in-frame clones and drops some. This sample carries 120,000 to 150,000 clones, around 87% of them seen once, and the ten largest clones take 6% to 7%. Sequenced sample: peripheral blood. These receptors all come from a man older than 75 with acute or convalescent COVID-19. Both conserved end residues are part of each CDR3. The D gene is left open where the match is weak. Clone size is stated in some rows and not others, as once, few, many or a class when expanded.

J gene	V gene	D gene	clone size	CDR3 DNA	CDR3 protein
TRBJ2-7	TRBV23-1	NA	NA	TGCGCCAGCAGTCAATCGGGGGGAAGGGTCGTCCACGAGCAGTACTTC	CASSQSGGRVVHEQYF
TRBJ1-6	TRBV9	TRBD1	NA	TGTGCCAGCAGCGAGACAGGGGGACAGGGTTCACCCCTCCACTTT	CASSETGGQGSPLHF
TRBJ1-5	TRBV5-6	TRBD1	NA	TGTGCCAGCAGCCGACAGGGTATCCAGCCCCAGCATTTT	CASSRQGIQPQHF
TRBJ2-1	TRBV28	TRBD1	NA	TGTGCCAGCTTCGCTCGGAAAAGCGGGACAGGGGGCCGGGGTGAGCAGTTCTTC	CASFARKSGTGGRGEQFF
TRBJ1-2	TRBV6-5	TRBD1	NA	TGTGCCAGCACCGCCGGGACAGCTTTCTATGGCTACACCTTC	CASTAGTAFYGYTF
TRBJ2-5	TRBV7-2	NA	NA	TGTGCCAGCAGCCCGCGGACAGTCTGGGAGACCCAGTACTTC	CASSPRTVWETQYF
TRBJ2-7	TRBV7-8	NA	medium-sized	TGTGCCAGCAGCTTCAGGGGCACCTCCTACGAGCAGTACTTC	CASSFRGTSYEQYF
TRBJ2-3	TRBV29-1	TRBD2	NA	TGCAGCGTTGAATTTGGTCTAGCGGGCACAGATACGCAGTATTTT	CSVEFGLAGTDTQYF
TRBJ2-2	TRBV14	NA	NA	TGTGCCAGCAGCCAAGTACCGGCAGGCACCGGGGAGCTGTTTTTT	CASSQVPAGTGELFF
TRBJ1-3	TRBV28	NA	NA	TGTGCCAGCAGTTCCGGGATCACTGGAAACACCATATATTTT	CASSSGITGNTIYF
TRBJ1-3	TRBV28	NA	NA	TGTGCCAGCAGTTTATTGGGCTCCCCGCTAGGAAACACCATATATTTT	CASSLLGSPLGNTIYF
TRBJ1-2	TRBV28	NA	NA	TGTGCCAGCAGTTTCGCCCCCGGTGATGGCTACACCTTC	CASSFAPGDGYTF
TRBJ1-1	TRBV27	NA	NA	TGTGCCAGCAGGTCGGCAGGAATGAACACTGAAGCTTTCTTT	CASRSAGMNTEAFF
TRBJ2-1	TRBV27	TRBD2	once	TGTGCCAGCAGTTTATACGGGACTAGCGGGCGGGATGAGCAGTTCTTC	CASSLYGTSGRDEQFF
TRBJ1-1	TRBV9	NA	NA	TGTGCCAGCAGGCCGATGTTAGCAGAAACTGAAGCTTTCTTT	CASRPMLAETEAFF
TRBJ2-3	TRBV6-5	NA	NA	TGTGCCAGCAGCTCAGGGAATACGCAGTATTTT	CASSSGNTQYF
TRBJ1-2	TRBV6-5	NA	NA	TGTGCCAGCAGTTACTCGATGGGCAGGGGCCATGGCTACACCTTC	CASSYSMGRGHGYTF
TRBJ2-1	TRBV19	TRBD2	NA	TGTGCCAGTAGTATAACGGCGGGGGTGTCCAATGAGCAGTTCTTC	CASSITAGVSNEQFF
TRBJ2-7	TRBV9	TRBD2	NA	TGTGCCAGCAGCACCGGGACTAGCGGGGTCGAGCAGTACTTC	CASSTGTSGVEQYF
TRBJ2-1	TRBV20-1	NA	NA	TGCAGTGCTAGTGTAGGTAGCGGCAACAATGAGCAGTTCTTC	CSASVGSGNNEQFF
TRBJ1-2	TRBV5-1	TRBD1	NA	TGCGCCAGCAGCCAACCGACAGGGCTCGATGGCTACACCTTC	CASSQPTGLDGYTF
TRBJ1-1	TRBV19	NA	NA	TGTGCCAGTAGAAGCCCCCACGGGAGAGAGGGTGAAGCTTTCTTT	CASRSPHGREGEAFF
TRBJ1-3	TRBV9	NA	NA	TGTGCCAGTAGCCGCTCTGGAAACACCATATATTTT	CASSRSGNTIYF
TRBJ1-5	TRBV3-1/TRBV3-2	NA	NA	TGTGCCAGCAGCCAGGAAGGGAGTAGGATCCCCCGAGGATATCAGCCCCAGCATTTT	CASSQEGSRIPRGYQPQHF
TRBJ2-7	TRBV2	NA	once	TGTGCCAGCAGTGGCTATATTGACAGTTACGAGCAGTACTTC	CASSGYIDSYEQYF
TRBJ2-7	TRBV7-8	NA	NA	TGTGCCAGCAGCCTAACAGGGAACGGCGAGCAGTACTTC	CASSLTGNGEQYF
TRBJ2-1	TRBV19	NA	NA	TGTGCCAGTAGTATAGCAGGTCGGAATGAGCAGTTCTTC	CASSIAGRNEQFF
TRBJ1-3	TRBV28	NA	NA	TGTGCCAGCAGTTTAGGTGGGACACCATCTGGAAACACCATATATTTT	CASSLGGTPSGNTIYF
TRBJ2-7	TRBV3-1/TRBV3-2	NA	once	TGTGCCAGCAGCCAAGATACAGCCTACGAGCAGTACTTC	CASSQDTAYEQYF
TRBJ2-7	TRBV28	NA	NA	TGTGCCAGCGTTTCGGGGGGCACGGGGTACGAGCAGTACTTC	CASVSGGTGYEQYF
TRBJ2-1	TRBV14	NA	NA	TGTGCCAGCAGCCAAGTGGGCGGGGCAGCCTACAATGAGCAGTTCTTC	CASSQVGGAAYNEQFF